These T cell receptor beta chains were read from a single sample in a study of glioma-infiltrating T cells. MiXCR, applied by TCRdb to the multiplex PCR reads, yields one record per CDR3 protein. The sample yields 150,000 or so distinct CDR3 sequences, around 42% seen once. Sequencing was carried out using glioma tissue, nonneoplastic brain tissue, or PBMCs (not recorded which). These receptors were obtained from a human donor with low-grade glioma or glioblastoma, undergoing nonglioma brain surgery, or in good health (not recorded which). CDR3s include the opening cysteine and the closing phenylalanine or tryptophan. Fields, in order: clone size, V gene, J gene, CDR3 protein. The size field is filled for only some rows; it gives once, few, many or a size class.

>-|TRBV3-1|TRBJ1-6
CASSPQHGGDSPLHF
>-|TRBV4-2|TRBJ2-1
CARGADPNNEQFF
>-|TRBV7-9|TRBJ2-3
CASIAAGGSTDTQYF
>-|TRBV2|TRBJ1-5
CASTETGAQPQHF
>few|TRBV6-1|TRBJ2-2
CASAPAGTGELFF
>few|TRBV7-8|TRBJ2-5
CASSLDVLIETQYF
>few|TRBV15|TRBJ2-1
CATSRDIGQLHNEQFF
>few|TRBV18|TRBJ1-2
CASSHERGRNYGYTF
>-|TRBV7-2|TRBJ1-1
CASSSGPGTEAFF
>-|TRBV24-1|TRBJ2-3
CATSGRSTSTDTQYF
>-|TRBV4-2|TRBJ1-2
CASSQDLRVYGYTF
>-|TRBV6-1|TRBJ2-3
CASSPPGQRTDTQYF
>many|TRBV6-1|TRBJ1-1
CASSRRHTEAFF
>-|TRBV2|TRBJ1-1
CASSESWGNTEAFF
>-|TRBV6-2/TRBV6-3|TRBJ1-2
CASSPGGRGGHYGYTF
>-|TRBV24-1|TRBJ2-1
CATSGGGSYNKQFF
>-|TRBV27|TRBJ1-1
CASSGPPRTGGTEAFF
>once|TRBV7-2|TRBJ2-1
CASSQSPRLGGGYNEQFF
>few|TRBV10-1|TRBJ2-3
CASSDGLFYNTDTQYF
>-|TRBV29-1|TRBJ2-3
CSGHTDTQYF
>-|TRBV6-2/TRBV6-3|TRBJ1-1
CASTKAGSSVWAFF
>few|TRBV4-3|TRBJ2-1
CASSQGLGQVYNEQFF
>few|TRBV6-1|TRBJ2-7
CASSRGQEQYF
>-|TRBV10-3|TRBJ1-3
CAIRGTALSGNTIYF
>-|TRBV18|-
CASSPGTSGEQFF
>few|TRBV6-1|TRBJ2-7
CASRQPPSYEQYF
>-|TRBV4-3|TRBJ2-5
CASSQEGFLPGQQETQYF
>-|TRBV6-2/TRBV6-3|TRBJ2-1
CASGAIAGSYNEQFF
>-|TRBV15|TRBJ1-1
CATSRTENTEAFF
>-|TRBV6-1|TRBJ1-6
CASSMTGGDNSPLHF
>-|TRBV6-2/TRBV6-3|TRBJ2-7
CASSYVAGSNEQYF
>few|TRBV6-1|TRBJ1-3
CASSERGSGNTIYF
>-|TRBV7-2|TRBJ2-5
CASSLGLAGPETQYF
>few|TRBV6-1|TRBJ2-2
CATQFGELFF
>few|TRBV20-1|TRBJ2-7
CSARNQAALYSSYEQYF
>-|TRBV20-1|TRBJ2-7
CSASPTSGASYEQYF